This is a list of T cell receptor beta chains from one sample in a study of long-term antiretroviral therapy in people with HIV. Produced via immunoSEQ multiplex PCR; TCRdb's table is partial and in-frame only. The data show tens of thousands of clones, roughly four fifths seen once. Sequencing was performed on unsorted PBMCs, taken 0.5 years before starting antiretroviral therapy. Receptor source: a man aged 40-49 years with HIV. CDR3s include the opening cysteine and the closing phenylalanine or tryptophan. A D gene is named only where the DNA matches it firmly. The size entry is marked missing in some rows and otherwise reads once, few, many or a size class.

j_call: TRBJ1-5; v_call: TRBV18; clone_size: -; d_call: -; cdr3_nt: TGTGCCAGTTCCCCGGGTCACCATCAGCCCCAGCATTTT; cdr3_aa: CASSPGHHQPQHF
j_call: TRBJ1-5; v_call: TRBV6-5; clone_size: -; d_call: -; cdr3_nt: TGTGCCAGCAGCCCCCTCAGGGACACTAATCAGCCCCAGCATTTT; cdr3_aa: CASSPLRDTNQPQHF
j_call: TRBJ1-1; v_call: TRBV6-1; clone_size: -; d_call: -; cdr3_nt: TGTGCCAGCATTCGGGGGCTAGAAGTCGAAGCTTTCTTT; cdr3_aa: CASIRGLEVEAFF
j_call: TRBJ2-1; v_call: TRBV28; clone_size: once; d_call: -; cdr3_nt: TGTGCCAGCAGTTTAACTTTTCGAGACAATGAGCAGTTCTTC; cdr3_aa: CASSLTFRDNEQFF
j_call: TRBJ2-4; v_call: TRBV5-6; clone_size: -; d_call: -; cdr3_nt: TGTGCCAGCAGCTGGACAGTAGCCAAAAACATTCAGTACTTC; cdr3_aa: CASSWTVAKNIQYF
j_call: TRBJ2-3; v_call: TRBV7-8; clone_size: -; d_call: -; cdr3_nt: TGTGCCAGCAGCTTACGGGTTATGGATACGCAGTATTTT; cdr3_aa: CASSLRVMDTQYF
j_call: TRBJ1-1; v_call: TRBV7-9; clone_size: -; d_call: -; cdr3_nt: TGTGCCAGCAGCGGACAGAAAGGACCGCTGAACACTGAAGCTTTCTTT; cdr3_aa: CASSGQKGPLNTEAFF
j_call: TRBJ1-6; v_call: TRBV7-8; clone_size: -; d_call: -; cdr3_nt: TGTGCCAGCAGCCCGGACTTCCTAAATTCACCCCTCCACTTT; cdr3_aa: CASSPDFLNSPLHF
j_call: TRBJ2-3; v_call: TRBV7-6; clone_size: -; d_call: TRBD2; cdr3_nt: TGTGCCAGCAGCCTATCCGGGGGGGCTACAGATACGCAGTATTTT; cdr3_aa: CASSLSGGATDTQYF
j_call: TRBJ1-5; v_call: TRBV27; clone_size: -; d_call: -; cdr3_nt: TGTGCCAGCAGTTTACGGGCTGGGGGGGGCAGGTATAGCAATCAGCCCCAGCATTTT; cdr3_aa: CASSLRAGGGRYSNQPQHF
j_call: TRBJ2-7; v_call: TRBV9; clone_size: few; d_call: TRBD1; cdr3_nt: TGTGCCAGCAGCCCACAGGGGGCCTACGAGCAGTACTTC; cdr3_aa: CASSPQGAYEQYF
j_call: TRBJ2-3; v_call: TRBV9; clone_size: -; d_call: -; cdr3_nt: TGTGCCAGCAGCGTAGAGCAGTACACAGATACGCAGTATTTT; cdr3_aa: CASSVEQYTDTQYF
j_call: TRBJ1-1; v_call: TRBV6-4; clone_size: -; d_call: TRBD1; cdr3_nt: TGTGCCAGCAGACTGACAGGGAGCACTGAAGCTTTCTTT; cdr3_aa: CASRLTGSTEAFF
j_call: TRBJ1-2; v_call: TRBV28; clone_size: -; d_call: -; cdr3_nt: TGTGCCAGCACAGCAGGAGGGTATGGCTACACCTTC; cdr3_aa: CASTAGGYGYTF
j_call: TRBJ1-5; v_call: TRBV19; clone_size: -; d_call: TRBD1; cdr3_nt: TGTGCCAGTAGTATTGGGACAGGGGGATATCAGCCCCAGCATTTT; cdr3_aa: CASSIGTGGYQPQHF
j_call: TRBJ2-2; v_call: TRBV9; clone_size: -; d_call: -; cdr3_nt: TGTGCCAGCAGCGTAGATGGAGGAACCGGGGAGCTGTTTTTT; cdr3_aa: CASSVDGGTGELFF
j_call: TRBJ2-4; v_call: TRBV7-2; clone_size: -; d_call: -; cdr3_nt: TGTGCCAGCAGCTACTTAGCCAAAAACATTCAGTACTTC; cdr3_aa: CASSYLAKNIQYF
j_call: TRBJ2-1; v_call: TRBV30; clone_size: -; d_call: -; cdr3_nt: TGTGCCTGGAGTGTAATCCAGGGCTACAATGAGCAGTTCTTC; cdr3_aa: CAWSVIQGYNEQFF
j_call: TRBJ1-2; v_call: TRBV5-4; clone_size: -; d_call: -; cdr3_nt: TGTGCCAGCAGCTTGTGGGGCAACTATGGCTACACCTTC; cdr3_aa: CASSLWGNYGYTF
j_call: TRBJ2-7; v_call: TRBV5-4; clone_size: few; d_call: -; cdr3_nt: TGTGCCAGCAGCCCGTCAAAGGGGACGCCCTACGAGCAGTACTTC; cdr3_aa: CASSPSKGTPYEQYF
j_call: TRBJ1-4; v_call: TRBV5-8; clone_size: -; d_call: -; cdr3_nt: TGTGCCAGCAGCCACGGAGGCCAGGGCGGTGAAAAACTGTTTTTT; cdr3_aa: CASSHGGQGGEKLFF
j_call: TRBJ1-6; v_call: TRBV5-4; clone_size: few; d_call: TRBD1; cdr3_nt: TGTGCCAGCAGCTTGGACCCGGGACAGAATTCACCCCTCCACTTT; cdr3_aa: CASSLDPGQNSPLHF
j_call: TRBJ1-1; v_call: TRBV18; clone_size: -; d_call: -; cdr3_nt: TGTGCCAGCTCGCACAGGGAGCCGAACACTGAAGCTTTCTTT; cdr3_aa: CASSHREPNTEAFF
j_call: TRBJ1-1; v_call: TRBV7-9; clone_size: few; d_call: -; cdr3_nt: TGTGCCAGCAGCAAAGCAGGGGAAGCGGGCACTGAAGCTTTCTTT; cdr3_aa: CASSKAGEAGTEAFF
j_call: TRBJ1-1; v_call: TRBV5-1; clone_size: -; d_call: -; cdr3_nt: TGCGCCAGCAGACCGCTTAGGATGAACACTGAAGCTTTCTTT; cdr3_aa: CASRPLRMNTEAFF
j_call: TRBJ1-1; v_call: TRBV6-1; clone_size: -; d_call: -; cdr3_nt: TGTGCCAGCAGTGAAGCGGGGGGGACCATCTTT; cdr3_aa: CASSEAGGTIF